The next 21 T cell receptor beta chains were all read from a single sample in a study of blood T cell repertoires in COVID-19. Profiled with immunoSEQ multiplex PCR; TCRdb holds only in-frame clones, not every one. The table records 100,000 to 150,000 clones, roughly 89% of them present only once. Sequenced sample: PBMCs or T cells enriched from blood (not recorded which). These receptors were collected from a woman in her twenties or thirties who had recovered from COVID-19.

This chain uses TRBV5-5 with TRBJ1-1, with 9 bases identical to TRBD1. The CDR3 has 15 residues. The junction had 8 bases not matched to a gene; V was cut back by 3 bases and J by 5 bases. Germline lookup yields CDR1 SGHKS and CDR2 YYEKEE (reference sequence). The CDR3 spells CASSSQGAAVTEAFF. In nucleotides, the CDR3 is TGTGCCAGCAGCTCACAGGGGGCGGCGGTTACTGAAGCTTTCTTT.

This sequence joins TRBV6-6 and TRBJ2-5; 7 bases match TRBD1. V gave up 4 bases and J gave up 1 base; unmatched junction bases: 3. The CDR3 has 14 amino acids. The germline gives CDR1 MNHNY, CDR2 SVGAGI (reference sequence). This chain's CDR3 is CASSSSGGQETQYF. The CDR3 nucleotides are TGTGCCAGCAGTTCCTCAGGGGGCCAAGAGACCCAGTACTTC.

The chain is built from TRBV5-1 and TRBJ1-1; D is possibly TRBD1 (6 bases). This CDR3 has 14 amino acids. Trimming cost V 0 bases and J 5 bases, with 11 bases left between them. CDR1 and CDR2 (germline): SGHRS, YFSETQ. The CDR3 reads CASSLAGDVTEAFF. The CDR3 DNA follows: TGCGCCAGCAGCTTGGCAGGGGACGTAACTGAAGCTTTCTTT.

The chain carries TRBV6-4 and TRBJ2-5, with D perhaps TRBD2 (5 bases). V lost 7 bases to trimming and J lost 5 bases, with 11 bases between them. Germline loops: CDR1 MRHNA, CDR2 SNTAGT. CDR3 size: 12 residues. The DNA of the CDR3 is TGTGCCAGCACCAAAAGGAGGGAGACCCAGTACTTC. This sequence encodes CASTKRRETQYF.

The DNA for the CDR3 is TGTGCCAGCAGCCACTCCCGGGCGGGAGGGTTGGAGACCCAGTACTTC. Translating gives CASSHSRAGGLETQYF. The V call is TRBV11-3, the J call TRBJ2-5, with 9 bases that match TRBD2. CDR1 is SGHNT, CDR2 YENEEA, per germline. The CDR3 covers 16 residues. Trimming removed 5 bases from V and 5 bases from J; junction bases left unmatched: 12.

The V and J genes are TRBV7-9 and TRBJ1-1; D uncertain. V gave up 6 bases and J gave up 3 bases, with 8 bases separating them. The CDR3 runs to 12 residues. Germline V gene data show CDR1 as SEHNR and CDR2 as FQNEAQ (reference sequence). As DNA, the CDR3 is TGTGCCAGCAGGCGAATGTACACTGAAGCTTTCTTT. Protein product: CASRRMYTEAFF.

Remarks on this clone: The same CDR3 also results from other DNA sequences found in this sample. This chain links TRBV29-1 with TRBJ1-3; D gene uncertain. The CDR3 sequence is 12 residues long. V was shortened by 4 bases and J by 4 bases, with 8 bases between the two germline ends. Per germline, CDR1 SQVTM and CDR2 ANQGSEA. The CDR3 loop reads CSVVSSGNTIYF. Written as DNA, the CDR3 is TGCAGCGTTGTTTCCTCGGGAAACACCATATATTTT.

This chain joins TRBV14 and TRBJ2-7; 7 nucleotides line up with TRBD1. With V trimmed by 3 bases and J by 3 bases, 14 bases remained unmatched. CDR1 and CDR2 from the germline V gene are SGHDN and FVKESK. The CDR3 loop spans 17 amino acids. The CDR3 sequence is CASSHTSTWQGDYEQYF. The CDR3 bases are TGTGCCAGCAGCCATACTTCCACCTGGCAGGGGGACTACGAGCAGTACTTC.

The V and J genes are TRBV5-5 and TRBJ1-4; the match to TRBD1 covers 7 bases. The J segment lost 7 bases and the V segment lost 4 bases, leaving 19 bases of the junction unmatched. Germline-derived CDR1 and CDR2 are SGHKS and YYEKEE (reference sequence). This CDR3 is built from 18 residues. The CDR3 protein is CASSPLVLQGGETEKLFF. The CDR3 DNA sequence: TGTGCCAGCAGCCCCCTGGTACTGCAGGGGGGAGAGACTGAAAAACTGTTTTTT.

The chain recombines TRBV7-2 with TRBJ2-3; D unresolved. Germline V gene sequence: CDR1 SGHTA, CDR2 FQGNSA. The CDR3 spans 14 residues. Trimming took off 1 base at V and 3 bases at J, with 8 bases between the two ends. CDR3 sequence reads: CASSLVFKTDTQYF. The CDR3 nucleotides read TGTGCCAGCAGCTTAGTTTTCAAAACAGATACGCAGTATTTT. Full variable domain (remainder filled in from reference TRBV7-2 and TRBJ2-3): GAGVSQSPSNKVTEKGKDVELRCDPISGHTALYWYRQSLGQGLEFLIYFQGNSAPDKSGLPSDRFSAERTGGSVSTLTIQRTQQEDSAVYLCASSLVFKTDTQYFGPGTRLTVL.

The chain is built from TRBV20-1 and TRBJ1-5; 11 bases are a match to TRBD1. Germline lookup yields CDR1 DFQATT and CDR2 SNEGSKA (reference sequence). This CDR3 is built from 15 residues. V was clipped by 3 bases and J by 6 bases; unmatched bases: 7. The CDR3 bases are TGCAGTGCTAGTGAGGACAGGGGGCATGGTCAGCCCCAGCATTTT. Its translation is CSASEDRGHGQPQHF.

The genes are TRBV7-6 and TRBJ2-7; D not resolved. The germline V gene encodes CDR1 SGHVS and CDR2 FNYEAQ. This CDR3 is built from 14 residues. Trimming took 2 bases from V and 2 from J, leaving 10 bases between them. CDR3 DNA: TGTGCCAGCAGCTTAAGCACTGAGACCTACGAGCAGTACTTC. This gives the protein CASSLSTETYEQYF.

CDR3 DNA: TGCGCCAGCAGCCAAGGAGGGACAGGATCCCTATCAACTAATGAAAAACTGTTTTTT. Its protein product is CASSQGGTGSLSTNEKLFF. The chain couples TRBV4-3 to TRBJ1-4, with 8 nucleotides matching TRBD1. Germline CDR1 LGHNA, CDR2 YSLEER. The CDR3 is made up of 19 amino acids. Losses at the gene ends were 1 base for V and 0 bases for J; bases not matched to a gene: 10.

This chain joins TRBV24-1 and TRBJ2-5; the D gene is possibly TRBD2 (6 bases). V lost 3 bases, J lost 1 base, and 17 bases lay in between. The CDR3 is 17 residues long. Germline CDR1 KGHDR, CDR2 SFDVKD. CDR3 sequence: CATSDARDFLPQETQYF. The CDR3 DNA reads as TGTGCCACCAGTGATGCCCGGGACTTCCTCCCCCAAGAGACCCAGTACTTC.

This clone occurred a few times. This rearrangement joins TRBV5-5 to TRBJ2-4; 8 bases are shared with TRBD2. Looked up from germline, CDR1 is SGHKS and CDR2 is YYEKEE (reference sequence). The J segment lost 6 bases and the V segment lost 9 bases, leaving 14 bases of the junction unmatched. CDR3 size: 15 residues. CDR3 protein: CATARIAGSGNIQYF. The CDR3 DNA is TGTGCCACCGCGAGGATAGCGGGATCTGGAAACATTCAGTACTTC.

The chain recombines TRBV4-3 with TRBJ1-3; maybe TRBD1 (6 bases). Trimming cost V 0 bases and J 0 bases, with 9 bases left between them. The CDR3 runs to 16 residues. CDR1 and CDR2 from the germline V gene are LGHNA and YSLEER. In DNA form, the CDR3 reads TGCGCCAGCAGCCAAGATAGGGGGTACTCTGGAAACACCATATATTTT. Translating gives CASSQDRGYSGNTIYF.

The rearrangement links TRBV10-3 to TRBJ1-2; TRBD1 might be the D (6 bases). Trimming removed 2 bases at V and 8 bases at J, with 12 bases between. The CDR3 has 13 residues. CDR1 and CDR2 (germline): ENHRY, SYGVKD. In DNA, the CDR3 is TGTGCCATCAGTGAGACGACAGGCCTCGGCTACACCTTC. It yields the protein CAISETTGLGYTF.

DNA of the CDR3: TGTGCCAGCAGGCAGGGATATAATCAGCCCCAGCATTTT. It specifies CASRQGYNQPQHF. The V and J genes are TRBV2 and TRBJ1-5; a weak D match, TRBD1 (5 bases). CDR1 and CDR2 (germline): SNHLY, FYNNEI. The CDR3 runs to 13 residues. V lost 6 bases and J 4 bases, leaving 10 bases between the germline ends.

CDR3 in amino acids: CASRLTSGASYEQYF. CDR3 DNA sequence: TGTGCCAGCAGGCTAACTAGCGGGGCTTCCTACGAGCAGTACTTC. J is TRBJ2-7 and V is TRBV6-5, with 10 bases aligning to TRBD2. The J segment lost 1 base and the V segment lost 6 bases, leaving 6 bases of the junction unmatched. CDR3 length equals 15 residues. The V gene's germline CDR1 is MNHEY and CDR2 SVGAGI.

The chain couples TRBV7-8 to TRBJ2-7, with 9 positions matching TRBD2. Trimming removed 3 bases from V and 0 bases from J; junction bases left unmatched: 12. Germline lookup yields CDR1 SGHVS and CDR2 FQNEAQ. The CDR3 has 18 residues. As DNA, the CDR3 is TGTGCCAGCAGCTTTTGGGGTAGCGGGGGCCTCTCCTCCTACGAGCAGTACTTC. Its protein is CASSFWGSGGLSSYEQYF.

The genes are TRBV29-1 and TRBJ2-1; 8 nucleotides line up with TRBD2. Germline V CDR1 and CDR2: SQVTM, ANQGSEA. CDR3 length: 17 residues. V was clipped by 7 bases and J by 4 bases; unmatched bases: 18. CDR3 in DNA: TGCAGCGCCGAACCCAGCGCGGGAGGTCGCTCTTACAATGAGCAGTTCTTC. Translated: CSAEPSAGGRSYNEQFF.